Listed below are T cell receptor beta chains from one sample, sequenced in a study of neurological immune-mediated disorders. TCRdb called the 5' RACE reads again in MiXCR, with one record for every CDR3 protein. The table shows under 15,000 distinct CDR3 sequences, with less than 15% occurring only once. Source material: CD8+ T cells from blood. The receptors stem from a female donor with HTLV-1-associated myelopathy (HAM/TSP). The CDR3 runs from the conserved cysteine through the conserved F or W. Each record gives: J gene, clone size, V gene, CDR3 protein. Clone sizes are given selectively: once, few, many, or a class where the clone is expanded.

TRBJ2-2	many	TRBV7-9	CASSLTAANTGELFF
TRBJ1-4	many	TRBV7-6	CASSLAGGGNEKLFF
TRBJ2-7	many	TRBV7-2	CASSYGGHEQYF
TRBJ2-7	many	TRBV7-2	CASSLAWDSHITYEQYF
TRBJ2-7	many	TRBV29-1	CSVTESYEQYF
TRBJ2-7	many	TRBV5-5	CASSSAGSYEQYF
TRBJ1-6	many	TRBV7-2	CASSLGPYNSPLHF
TRBJ2-7	many	TRBV27	CASSLRPSGSGSYEQYF
TRBJ2-1	many	TRBV14	CASSPRSSGPDLKFF
TRBJ1-6	many	TRBV6-6	CASSYPGAGNSPLHF
TRBJ1-5	few	TRBV14	CASSPGGNQPQHF
TRBJ2-7	many	TRBV13	CASSLGPTEQYF
TRBJ1-6	many	TRBV7-9	CASSSLNQGVHNSPLHF
TRBJ2-5	few	TRBV7-9	CASSVDRSGTQYF
TRBJ1-1	-	TRBV7-2	CASSFLSEAFF
TRBJ2-5	many	TRBV18	CASSPQQGHLTQYF
TRBJ2-7	many	TRBV6-2/TRBV6-3	CASSYVRGSGATYEQYF
TRBJ2-5	medium-sized	TRBV10-3	CAISELGQGGETQYF
TRBJ2-1	many	TRBV4-3	CASSQGLGPNEQFF
TRBJ2-1	many	TRBV5-1	CASSLVGPPYNEQFF
TRBJ2-1	-	TRBV11-2	CASSPAGDEQFF
TRBJ2-1	many	TRBV12-5	CASGFGLEPGEQFF
TRBJ1-1	many	TRBV13	CASSLRGGKYNTEAFF
TRBJ2-4	medium-sized	TRBV6-2/TRBV6-3	CASTHRQLAKNIQYF